The next 30 T cell receptor beta chains were all read from a single sample in a study of shared clonotypes between healthy human individuals. Measured with immunoSEQ multiplex PCR; TCRdb has only the in-frame clones, and not every one. The data contain over 850,000 clones, about 84% of them singletons. The sequenced sample consisted of memory CD4+ T cells from PBMCs. Noted subset: CD45RA-negative fraction. These TCRs come from a man in his late teens or twenties in good health. Some clones in this sample may be carry-over from other donors' samples.

The chain is built from TRBV2 and TRBJ1-2, with D perhaps TRBD1 (6 bases). This CDR3 region has 15 residues. Per the germline V gene, CDR1 is SNHLY and CDR2 is FYNNEI. V was cut by 7 bases and J by 4 bases, with 19 bases left in between. CDR3 sequence: CASKKLRGWSYGYTF. CDR3 in DNA: TGTGCCAGCAAGAAACTCAGGGGCTGGAGCTATGGCTACACCTTC.

V gene TRBV7-4 combines with J gene TRBJ2-5; 9 bases agree with TRBD1. The J call is uncertain, as TRBJ2-7 better fits the DNA end. CDR1 is SGHVT and CDR2 is SQSDAQ in the germline V gene. The CDR3 sequence is 19 residues long. The CDR3 loop reads CASSLGIGIGTGKVNEQYF. The CDR3 region has the DNA TGTGCCAGCAGCTTGGGTATCGGTATCGGGACAGGGAAAGTCAACGAGCAGTACTTC.

This clone was counted a few times. V usage is TRBV28 and J usage is TRBJ2-7; the match to TRBD1 covers 9 bases. The junction had 3 bases not matched to a gene; V was cut back by 6 bases and J by 3 bases. CDR3 size: 13 residues. The germline gives CDR1 MDHEN, CDR2 SYDVKM. In DNA form, the CDR3 reads TGTGCCAGCAGGTCGGGACAGGGCTACGAGCAGTACTTC. This gives the protein CASRSGQGYEQYF.

The CDR3 region is CARRYVTVTYNEQFF. The CDR3 DNA follows: TGTGCCAGAAGGTACGTTACGGTAACCTACAATGAGCAGTTCTTC. The rearrangement uses TRBV5-3 and TRBJ2-1, with D unclear. TRBV5-3 is identified as an open reading frame with a role that is uncertain. V gave up 5 bases and J gave up 2 bases, with 14 bases separating them. The CDR3 has 15 residues.

This rearrangement joins TRBV30 to TRBJ2-5, with D possibly matching TRBD2 (6 bases). The CDR3 sequence is 14 residues long. CDR1 GTSNPN and CDR2 SVGIG come from the germline V gene (reference sequence). V was pared by 0 bases and J by 3 bases, with 11 bases between. The CDR3 nucleotides read TGTGCCTGGAGTGTGTTCGGCGGGAAAGAGACCCAGTACTTC. Residues: CAWSVFGGKETQYF.

The rearrangement links TRBV6-1 to TRBJ1-5; D gene uncertain. Trimming shortened V by 1 base and J by 3 bases, and 7 bases separated the two germline ends. CDR1 MNHNS and CDR2 SASEGT come from the germline V gene. The CDR3 covers 14 residues. The CDR3 sequence: CASSEGLTNQPQHF. CDR3 sequence (DNA): TGTGCCAGCAGTGAAGGACTGACCAATCAGCCCCAGCATTTT.

V gene TRBV28 combines with J gene TRBJ2-7, with D unresolved. The CDR3 covers 15 residues. Germline lookup yields CDR1 MDHEN and CDR2 SYDVKM. Trimming cost V 5 bases and J 3 bases, with 17 bases left between them. As DNA, the CDR3 is TGTGCCAGCAGTCCCATCCTAAGAACCCTCTACGAGCAGTACTTC. Protein sequence: CASSPILRTLYEQYF.

The CDR3 coding sequence is TGTGCCAGCAGCCTCGGGACAGGGGGCGACATGAACTATGGCTACACCTTC. Its translation is CASSLGTGGDMNYGYTF. The J gene is TRBJ1-2, the V gene TRBV7-4; TRBD1 matches at 12 bases. Per the germline V gene, CDR1 is SGHVT and CDR2 is SQSDAQ. V lost 5 bases to trimming and J lost 2 bases; unmatched junction nucleotides: 9. The CDR3 extends over 17 amino acids. Combining the CDR3 with reference TRBV7-4 and TRBJ1-2 gives the whole variable domain GAGVSQSPRYKVAKRGRDVALRCDSISGHVTLYWYRQTLGQGSEVLTYSQSDAQRDKSGRPSGRFSAERPERSVSTLKIQRTEQGDSAVYLCASSLGTGGDMNYGYTFGSGTRLTVV.

The chain employs TRBV18 and TRBJ2-3; TRBD2 agrees at 8 bases. Germline values: CDR1 KGHSH, CDR2 LQKENI. Losses at the gene ends were 3 bases for V and 4 bases for J; bases not matched to a gene: 6. The CDR3 covers 15 residues. The DNA for the CDR3 is TGTGCCAGCTCACCGCCCGGGCGGGGGGCAGATACGCAGTATTTT. Its translation: CASSPPGRGADTQYF.

The chain is built from TRBV5-1 and TRBJ2-6, with D possibly called TRBD1 or TRBD2 (5 bases each). The CDR3 runs to 21 residues. Trimming took 0 bases from V and 0 from J, leaving 22 bases between them. Per germline, CDR1 SGHRS and CDR2 YFSETQ. Here the CDR3 reads CASSLGGLGAGSLSGANVLTF. In DNA form, the CDR3 reads TGCGCCAGCAGCTTGGGAGGACTTGGGGCAGGGTCTCTCTCTGGGGCCAACGTCCTGACTTTC. The whole variable domain, remainder taken from reference TRBV5-1 and TRBJ2-6, is KAGVTQTPRYLIKTRGQQVTLSCSPISGHRSVSWYQQTPGQGLQFLFEYFSETQRNKGNFPGRFSGRQFSNSRSEMNVSTLELGDSALYLCASSLGGLGAGSLSGANVLTFGAGSRLTVL.

This clone has a handful of counts. This chain links TRBV2 with TRBJ1-4; TRBD1 is a possible D gene (5 bases). The CDR3 has 12 amino acids. Between the trimmed V and J ends, which lost 7 bases and 8 bases, there was a span of 11 bases. CDR1 is SNHLY and CDR2 is FYNNEI in the germline V gene. The CDR3: CASKLAGEKLFF. DNA for the CDR3: TGTGCCAGCAAGTTAGCAGGGGAAAAACTGTTTTTT. The complete variable domain, with remaining parts taken from reference TRBV2 and TRBJ1-4, reads EPEVTQTPSHQVTQMGQEVILRCVPISNHLYFYWYRQILGQKVEFLVSFYNNEISEKSEIFDDQFSVERPDGSNFTLKIRSTKLEDSAMYFCASKLAGEKLFFGSGTQLSVL.

The CDR3 DNA follows: TGTGCCAGCAGCCCCCGTTGGCGAGCGGGAGGCCAACAAGAGACCCAGTACTTC. Encoded protein: CASSPRWRAGGQQETQYF. The chain combines TRBV7-2 with TRBJ2-5, with 9 nucleotides matching TRBD2. Trimming at V came to 5 bases and at J to 2 bases, leaving 15 bases not matched to a gene. Germline CDR1 and CDR2: SGHTA and FQGNSA. The CDR3 totals 18 residues.

The CDR3 region has the DNA TGTGCCAGCAGCCTCATGGGTGGGCAGCAAGAGACCCAGTACTTC. Translation: CASSLMGGQQETQYF. The chain is built from TRBV7-2 and TRBJ2-5; D gene ambiguous. Trimming took off 5 bases at V and 2 bases at J, with 15 bases between the two ends. The CDR3 is 15 residues long. The germline V gene encodes CDR1 SGHTA and CDR2 FQGNSA.

The sample holds a few counts of this clone. The chain carries TRBV9 and TRBJ2-3; the D is unclear. The CDR3 has 14 residues. In germline, CDR1 is SGDLS, CDR2 YYNGEE. The germline V and J ends were trimmed by 0 bases and 5 bases, with 10 bases remaining between them. CDR3 in DNA: TGTGCCAGCAGCGTAGGTCCCGATCAAGATACGCAGTATTTT. Protein product: CASSVGPDQDTQYF.

V is TRBV11-2 and J is TRBJ1-2; no firm D call. The germline V gene encodes CDR1 SGHAT and CDR2 FQNNGV. This CDR3 has 12 residues. The V gene lost 4 bases and the J gene lost 6 bases, with 9 bases spanning the gap. The CDR3 DNA reads as TGTGCCAGCAGCTGGTCAACAGATGGCTACACCTTC. Translated: CASSWSTDGYTF.

As regards this clone: A read error is possible here, since a much larger clone lies one base away. The V and J genes are TRBV2 and TRBJ1-5; D is uncertain. This CDR3 comprises 13 residues. CDR1 is SNHLY, CDR2 FYNNEI, per germline. Trimming shortened V by 1 base and J by 1 base, and 2 bases separated the two germline ends. CDR3: CASSEVSNQPQHF. CDR3 nucleotide sequence: TGTGCCAGCAGTGAAGTCAGCAATCAGCCCCAGCATTTT.

Comments on this clone: Distinct nucleotide sequences in the sample also encode this CDR3. This chain joins TRBV30 and TRBJ1-3; D unclear. The germline V and J ends were trimmed by 2 bases and 4 bases, with 6 bases remaining between them. This CDR3 has 12 residues. Germline CDR1 GTSNPN, CDR2 SVGIG (reference sequence). CDR3 coding DNA: TGTGCCTGGAGTTCCTCCGGAAACACCATATATTTT. Translated, it gives CAWSSSGNTIYF. The entire variable domain, with the rest obtained from reference TRBV30 and TRBJ1-3, is as follows: SQTIHQWPATLVQPVGSPLSLECTVEGTSNPNLYWYRQAAGRGLQLLFYSVGIGQISSEVPQNLSASRPQDRQFILSSKKLLLSDSGFYLCAWSSSGNTIYFGEGSWLTVV.

The table lists this clone with a few counts. The CDR3 DNA follows: TGTGCCAGCAGAGCGACTAGCGGGAGCCCCGGGGAGCTGTTTTTT. It is translated as CASRATSGSPGELFF. The V gene is TRBV2, the J gene TRBJ2-2; TRBD2 matches 12 bases. Germline V gene data show CDR1 as SNHLY and CDR2 as FYNNEI. This CDR3 region has 15 residues. The V and J ends lost 6 bases and 6 bases, in that order; junction bases with no gene match: 5.

The rearrangement joins TRBV4-1 to TRBJ2-1; the match to TRBD2 covers 12 bases. Germline V CDR1 and CDR2: MGHRA, YSYEKL. This CDR3 has 16 residues. The J segment lost 3 bases and the V segment lost 2 bases, leaving 2 bases of the junction unmatched. CDR3 in DNA: TGCGCCAGCAGCCAACCGGGACTAGCGGGCTACAATGAGCAGTTCTTC. It codes for CASSQPGLAGYNEQFF.

The J gene is TRBJ2-1, the V gene TRBV5-1; D is possibly TRBD1 (5 bases). This CDR3 region has 15 residues. Germline CDR1 SGHRS, CDR2 YFSETQ. V was trimmed by 0 bases and J by 0 bases, leaving 7 bases between them. Here the CDR3 reads CASSLAGNSYNEQFF. The DNA of the CDR3 is TGCGCCAGCAGCTTGGCAGGGAACTCCTACAATGAGCAGTTCTTC.

The V and J genes are TRBV7-2 and TRBJ2-3, with 13 bases lining up with TRBD2. Germline assignment: CDR1 SGHTA and CDR2 FQGNSA. This CDR3 region has 15 residues. J gave up 4 bases and V 5 bases, and 3 bases lay outside the gene matches. CDR3 amino acids: CASSPGLAGADTQYF. The DNA of the CDR3 is TGTGCCAGCAGCCCCGGACTAGCGGGGGCAGATACGCAGTATTTT. Looking up the rest from reference TRBV7-2 and TRBJ2-3 gives the full variable domain: GAGVSQSPSNKVTEKGKDVELRCDPISGHTALYWYRQSLGQGLEFLIYFQGNSAPDKSGLPSDRFSAERTGGSVSTLTIQRTQQEDSAVYLCASSPGLAGADTQYFGPGTRLTVL.

This chain uses TRBV27 with TRBJ2-7; D is possibly TRBD2 (5 bases). The CDR3 is 15 amino acids. CDR1 and CDR2 (germline): MNHEY, SMNVEV (reference sequence). V gave up 3 bases and J gave up 2 bases, with 14 bases separating them. The CDR3 DNA sequence: TGTGCCAGCAGTTTCCGGAAAGGACTGGCCTACGAGCAGTACTTC. Amino acid sequence: CASSFRKGLAYEQYF.

The chain carries TRBV11-3 and TRBJ1-3; 8 nucleotides match TRBD1. The germline V gene encodes CDR1 SGHNT and CDR2 YENEEA. The CDR3 has 16 residues. Germline trimming cut 1 base from V and 0 bases from J; bases unmatched to any gene: 2. CDR3 sequence: CASSLAQGASGNTIYF. For the CDR3, the DNA is TGTGCCAGCAGCTTAGCTCAGGGGGCCTCTGGAAACACCATATATTTT.

Details on this clone: This sequence may be a read error, since a much larger clone differs from it by one base. The rearrangement uses TRBV6-6 and TRBJ2-6; no reliable D call. V was clipped by 0 bases and J by 3 bases, with 0 bases between them. Germline V gene sequence: CDR1 MNHNY, CDR2 SVGAGI (reference sequence). CDR3 length: 13 residues. The CDR3 bases are TGTGCCAGCAGTTACTCTGGGGCCAACGTCCTGACTTTC. Translating gives CASSYSGANVLTF.

With regard to this clone: Other DNA sequences in the same sample also yield this CDR3. This rearrangement joins TRBV5-6 to TRBJ2-3; D gene ambiguous. The V gene's germline CDR1 is SGHDT and CDR2 YYEEEE. The CDR3 extends over 11 amino acids. The V end lost 1 base, the J end lost 5 bases, and 2 bases lay between the germline ends. The CDR3 coding sequence is TGTGCCAGCAGCTTGAGAGATACGCAGTATTTT. The encoded protein is CASSLRDTQYF.

This clone has a handful of counts. In DNA, the CDR3 is TGTGCCAGCTCACCAGAGGTCTCTAATGAAAAACTGTTTTTT. This translates into CASSPEVSNEKLFF. V gene TRBV18 combines with J gene TRBJ1-4; D ambiguous. Germline V lookup: CDR1 KGHSH, CDR2 LQKENI. The CDR3 length is 14 residues. The V end lost 2 bases, the J end lost 3 bases, and 7 bases lay between the germline ends.

The chain couples TRBV7-9 to TRBJ1-5; tentatively, D is TRBD1 (5 bases). Trimming took 5 bases from V and 3 from J, leaving 11 bases between them. Germline V CDR1 and CDR2: SEHNR, FQNEAQ (reference sequence). The CDR3 loop spans 14 amino acids. Here the CDR3 reads CASSRGTDNQPQHF. CDR3 nucleotides: TGTGCCAGCAGCCGGGGGACGGACAATCAGCCCCAGCATTTT.

The rearrangement uses TRBV28 and TRBJ2-2; D possibly corresponds to TRBD2 (6 bases). The CDR3 contains 12 residues. Trimming left V 5 bases short and J 15 bases short, with 16 bases between. CDR1 is MDHEN, CDR2 SYDVKM, per germline. The CDR3 sequence is CASSRAGGVVFF. The CDR3 nucleotides are TGTGCCAGCAGTCGAGCCGGAGGGGTGGTGTTTTTT.

V usage is TRBV25-1 and J usage is TRBJ1-2; D is perhaps TRBD1 (5 bases). V was trimmed by 3 bases and J by 3 bases, leaving 14 bases between them. The CDR3 is made up of 15 amino acids. Germline CDR1 and CDR2: MGHDK and SYGVNS. In nucleotides, the CDR3 is TGTGCCAGCAGTGACCTAGGTGGGGGAGACTATGGCTACACCTTC. Amino acids: CASSDLGGGDYGYTF.

The CDR3 reads CASSAGQILGTEAFF. The CDR3 bases are TGCGCCAGCAGCGCGGGACAGATACTGGGCACTGAAGCTTTCTTT. The chain carries TRBV5-1 and TRBJ1-1; 7 nucleotides match TRBD1. With V trimmed by 4 bases and J by 4 bases, 10 bases remained unmatched. Germline values: CDR1 SGHRS, CDR2 YFSETQ. The CDR3 loop spans 15 amino acids.